The sample holds one count of the clone carrying this T cell receptor beta chain. This entry comes from a study of blood T cell repertoires in COVID-19. Study context: Sources were T cells, B-cell-depleted T cells, or PBMCs; the material itself was cDNA or gDNA.

Sequencing was performed with immunoSEQ multiplex PCR; in TCRdb, only in-frame clones are kept and a portion is missing. The sample has fewer than 140,000 clones, roughly four fifths seen once. V was clipped by 5 bases and J by 4 bases; unmatched bases: 3. Germline CDR1 SEHNR, CDR2 FQNEAQ (reference sequence). CDR3 size: 14 residues. The clonotype was recovered from a woman aged 55-69 years with acute or convalescent COVID-19. This chain uses TRBV7-9 with TRBJ1-4; 8 bases match TRBD1. The sample was peripheral blood. DNA for the CDR3: TGTGCCAGCAGCATGGGACAGGATAATGAAAAACTGTTTTTT. This codes for CASSMGQDNEKLFF.